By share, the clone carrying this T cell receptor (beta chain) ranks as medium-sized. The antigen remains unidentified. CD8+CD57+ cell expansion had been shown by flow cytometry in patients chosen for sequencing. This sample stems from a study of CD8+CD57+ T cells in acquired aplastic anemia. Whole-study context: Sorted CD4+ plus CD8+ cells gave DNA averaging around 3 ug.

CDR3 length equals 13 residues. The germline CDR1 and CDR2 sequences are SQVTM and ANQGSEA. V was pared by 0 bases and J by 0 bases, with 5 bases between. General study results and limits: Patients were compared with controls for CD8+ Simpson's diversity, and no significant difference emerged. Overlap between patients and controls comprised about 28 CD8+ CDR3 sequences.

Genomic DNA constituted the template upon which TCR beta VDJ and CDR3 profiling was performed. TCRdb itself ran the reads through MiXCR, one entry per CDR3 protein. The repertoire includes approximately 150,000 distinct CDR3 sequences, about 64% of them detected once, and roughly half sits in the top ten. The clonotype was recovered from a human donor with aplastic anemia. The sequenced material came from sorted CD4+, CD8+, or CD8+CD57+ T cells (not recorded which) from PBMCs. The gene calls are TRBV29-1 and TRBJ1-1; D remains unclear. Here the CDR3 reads CSVEDSVNTEAFF. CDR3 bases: TGCAGCGTTGAAGATTCGGTGAACACTGAAGCTTTCTTT.